These 13 T cell receptor beta chains were sequenced from one sample in a study of T cells after somatic rescue of genetic block. Produced via immunoSEQ multiplex PCR; TCRdb's table is partial and in-frame only. This table has roughly 11,000 clones, 71% appearing once. Sequenced material: peripheral blood mononuclear cells (PBMCs). The receptor set was obtained from a boy younger than 18.

This chain uses TRBV7-3 with TRBJ1-2, with TRBD1 matching 8 bases. The CDR3 has 14 amino acids. The germline V gene encodes CDR1 SGHTA and CDR2 FQGTGA. V was pared by 4 bases and J by 2 bases, with 3 bases of the junction left unmatched. CDR3 in amino acids: CASSSGTGNYGYTF. The CDR3 nucleotides read TGTGCCAGCAGCTCCGGGACAGGCAACTATGGCTACACCTTC.

The J gene is TRBJ1-5, the V gene TRBV7-9; 7 bases map to TRBD1. V shed 4 bases and J 2 bases; nucleotides not matched to a gene: 2. From germline, CDR1 is SEHNR and CDR2 FQNEAQ (reference sequence). The CDR3 loop spans 14 amino acids. In DNA form, the CDR3 reads TGTGCCAGCAGCTCAGGACAGGGCAATCAGCCCCAGCATTTT. Its protein product is CASSSGQGNQPQHF.

This sequence joins TRBV10-1 and TRBJ1-2, with 8 bases aligning to TRBD1. V lost 5 bases to trimming and J lost 4 bases; unmatched junction nucleotides: 3. The CDR3 runs 13 residues. The germline CDR1 and CDR2 sequences are WNHNN and SYGVQD (reference sequence). CDR3 DNA: TGCGCCAGCAGTCCGGGACAGGCCTATGGCTACACCTTC. It translates to CASSPGQAYGYTF.

The V gene is TRBV6-5, the J gene TRBJ2-7, with TRBD2 as a possible D gene (5 bases). Trimming pared 2 bases from V and 0 bases from J, leaving 11 bases between. Germline CDR1 MNHEY, CDR2 SVGAGI. The CDR3 runs to 15 residues. CDR3 sequence: CASSYRSGSSYEQYF. CDR3 DNA: TGTGCCAGCAGTTACCGCAGCGGTAGCTCCTACGAGCAGTACTTC.

Only one count was recorded for this clone. The gene calls are TRBV6-5 and TRBJ2-3; D remains ambiguous. Germline V gene lookup returns CDR1 MNHEY and CDR2 SVGAGI. The V gene lost 6 bases and the J gene lost 3 bases, with 10 bases spanning the gap. CDR3 length equals 13 residues. The CDR3 region has the DNA TGTGCCAGCAGGCCTTGGCAGACAGATACGCAGTATTTT. Translating gives CASRPWQTDTQYF.

With respect to this clone: One junction end disagrees with the germline gene, perhaps due to a read error. The CDR3 spells CASSLFGGNNQPQHF. The CDR3 DNA sequence: TGTGCCAGCAGCTTGTTCGGGGGAAACAATCAGCCCCAGCATTTT. The V gene is TRBV5-1, the J gene TRBJ1-5, with D tentatively TRBD1 (5 bases). The CDR3 sequence is 15 residues long. Germline-derived CDR1 and CDR2 are SGHRS and YFSETQ.

This clone was detected only a few times. The genes are TRBV18 and TRBJ1-2; 9 bases fit TRBD1. Per the germline V gene, CDR1 is KGHSH and CDR2 is LQKENI. Trimming at V came to 3 bases and at J to 6 bases, leaving 2 bases not matched to a gene. The CDR3 runs 13 residues. CDR3 nucleotide sequence: TGTGCCAGCTCACCCGGGACAGGGAATGGCTACACCTTC. Translation: CASSPGTGNGYTF.

This rearrangement joins TRBV18 to TRBJ2-3, with D perhaps being TRBD1 or TRBD2 (5 bases each). Germline values: CDR1 KGHSH, CDR2 LQKENI. V was clipped by 1 base and J by 5 bases, with 13 bases between them. The CDR3 covers 15 residues. CDR3 amino acids: CASSPQGPMGDTQYF. The CDR3 coding sequence is TGTGCCAGCTCACCACAGGGACCTATGGGAGATACGCAGTATTTT.

This clone was recorded once. The rearrangement links TRBV30 to TRBJ2-1, with D perhaps matching TRBD2 (5 bases). This CDR3 region has 15 residues. The germline V gene encodes CDR1 GTSNPN and CDR2 SVGIG (reference sequence). Trimming removed 1 base at V and 4 bases at J, with 14 bases between. The CDR3 loop is CAWSELGVGYNEQFF. The CDR3 DNA is TGTGCCTGGAGTGAGCTGGGAGTAGGGTACAATGAGCAGTTCTTC.

This clone was recorded only once. The chain recombines TRBV18 with TRBJ2-2; the D gene is possibly TRBD1 (6 bases). The CDR3 spans 19 residues. Germline loops: CDR1 KGHSH, CDR2 LQKENI. Trimming removed 2 bases at V and 2 bases at J, with 21 bases between. The CDR3 is CASSPFYQQGGINTGELFF. The CDR3 DNA sequence: TGTGCCAGCTCACCATTCTACCAACAGGGCGGCATTAACACCGGGGAGCTGTTTTTT.

The rearrangement joins TRBV5-1 to TRBJ2-3, with 8 bases lining up with TRBD1. J lost 10 bases, V lost 2 bases, and 15 bases had no gene match. Germline CDR1 is SGHRS and CDR2 is YFSETQ. This CDR3 is built from 16 residues. The CDR3 coding sequence is TGCGCCAGCAGCTTCGGACAGGGAACTATGGCCAGGGCGCAGTATTTT. Translated, it gives CASSFGQGTMARAQYF.

This chain links TRBV6-1 with TRBJ2-7; 7 nucleotides match TRBD2. Losses at the gene ends were 6 bases for V and 6 bases for J; bases not matched to a gene: 11. Germline CDR1 MNHNS, CDR2 SASEGT. The CDR3 contains 14 residues. The CDR3 region has the DNA TGTGCCAGCAGGGGGGGGGTGGTGACGGGCGAGCAGTACTTC. It yields the protein CASRGGVVTGEQYF.

CDR3 region: CASSIELAGTGLGDTQYF. The CDR3 DNA follows: TGTGCCAGTAGTATAGAGCTCGCGGGGACAGGGCTCGGAGATACGCAGTATTTT. This chain connects TRBV19 to TRBJ2-3; 9 nucleotides align to TRBD1. CDR1 and CDR2 (germline): LNHDA, SQIVND (reference sequence). Trimming at V came to 0 bases and at J to 5 bases, leaving 12 bases not matched to a gene. This CDR3 contains 18 residues.